One and the same sample provided the 25 T cell receptor beta chains below, sequenced in a study of shared clonotypes between healthy human individuals. Libraries were prepared by immunoSEQ multiplex PCR; TCRdb keeps only in-frame clonotypes and omits some of them. The repertoire consists of about 2.3 million clones, with 80% to 95% occurring once and the leading ten covering about 0.39%. Input material: naive CD4+ T cells from PBMCs. Subset described: CD45RA+ positively selected. These receptors were collected from a man in his late teens or twenties in good health. Some clones in this sample may be carry-over from other donors' samples.

V usage is TRBV4-3 and J usage is TRBJ2-3; TRBD2 matches at 8 bases. The CDR3 totals 15 residues. The germline V gene has CDR1 LGHNA and CDR2 YSLEER. The V gene end was trimmed by 3 bases and the J gene end by 3 bases; junction bases not matched to a gene: 5. The CDR3 here is CASSQQRGSTDTQYF. CDR3 bases: TGCGCCAGCAGCCAGCAGCGGGGGAGTACAGATACGCAGTATTTT.

The chain uses TRBV7-9 and TRBJ2-1; TRBD2 matches at 8 bases. Per germline, CDR1 SEHNR and CDR2 FQNEAQ (reference sequence). The CDR3 runs to 17 residues. V was pared by 5 bases and J by 4 bases, with 13 bases of the junction left unmatched. Here the CDR3 DNA reads TGTGCCAGCAGCGCCCGGTTGCGGGGGGCGAGGTACAATGAGCAGTTCTTC. Translated, it gives CASSARLRGARYNEQFF.

The rearrangement uses TRBV4-1 and TRBJ2-1; TRBD2 aligns across 10 bases. The CDR3 runs to 16 residues. The germline V gene has CDR1 MGHRA and CDR2 YSYEKL. Unmatched junction bases numbered 16, after V lost 1 base and J lost 16 bases. The CDR3 DNA is TGCGCCAGCAGCCAAGGCTGGGGGGAGCGGGAGGGCCCCCGCTTCTTC. Its protein product is CASSQGWGEREGPRFF.

This clone was counted only a few times. The V gene is TRBV5-4, the J gene TRBJ1-5; D unclear. V lost 4 bases, J lost 5 bases, and 10 bases lay in between. Germline V lookup: CDR1 SGHNT, CDR2 YYREEE (reference sequence). This CDR3 has 13 amino acids. The chain's CDR3 is CASSLGFDQPQHF. Here the CDR3 DNA reads TGTGCCAGCAGCCTCGGGTTTGATCAGCCCCAGCATTTT.

This sequence joins TRBV7-2 and TRBJ1-5; possibly TRBD1 for D (6 bases). V lost 5 bases and J 9 bases, leaving 20 bases between the germline ends. The CDR3 loop spans 15 amino acids. Germline loops: CDR1 SGHTA, CDR2 FQGNSA. Here the CDR3 reads CASSLGQLETRPQHF. CDR3 sequence (DNA): TGTGCCAGCAGCCTCGGACAGTTGGAAACCCGGCCCCAGCATTTT.

The rearrangement joins TRBV15 to TRBJ2-7; the D gene is possibly TRBD2 (5 bases). Trimming pared 0 bases from V and 3 bases from J, leaving 21 bases between. CDR1 and CDR2 from the germline V gene are LNHNV and YYDKDF (reference sequence). This CDR3 spans 18 amino acids. CDR3 in DNA: TGTGCCACCAGCAGAGAAGTGCTGACGGTCGGGGTGGGCTACGAGCAGTACTTC. This sequence encodes CATSREVLTVGVGYEQYF.

This chain connects TRBV10-3 to TRBJ1-3; D remains unclear. Germline loops: CDR1 ENHRY, CDR2 SYGVKD. There are 13 residues in the CDR3. The germline V and J ends were trimmed by 4 bases and 2 bases, with 6 bases remaining between them. DNA of the CDR3: TGTGCCATCAGTGGGGCAGCTGGAAACACCATATATTTT. This gives the protein CAISGAAGNTIYF.

The rearrangement joins TRBV28 to TRBJ1-3; a possible D gene is TRBD1 (5 bases). Germline V gene sequence: CDR1 MDHEN, CDR2 SYDVKM. V was clipped by 3 bases and J by 3 bases, with 12 bases between them. The CDR3 is made up of 15 amino acids. CDR3 sequence: CASSLGGTVGNTIYF. The CDR3 DNA is TGTGCCAGCAGTTTGGGGGGAACGGTTGGAAACACCATATATTTT.

The chain is built from TRBV6-5 and TRBJ2-7; D gene unclear. This CDR3 is 15 amino acids long. The germline V gene has CDR1 MNHEY and CDR2 SVGAGI. The V end was cut by 6 bases, the J end by 2 bases, with 17 bases between. The CDR3, as DNA: TGTGCCAGCAGCCCCTTGGGGTTTAGGACCTACGAGCAGTACTTC. It encodes CASSPLGFRTYEQYF.

This clone was recorded a few times. This sequence joins TRBV2 and TRBJ1-1; 8 nucleotides match TRBD1. Germline values: CDR1 SNHLY, CDR2 FYNNEI. V trimming: 4 bases; J trimming: 4 bases; junction bases outside the gene matches: 5. The CDR3 loop spans 14 amino acids. CDR3 nucleotides: TGTGCCAGCAGTGGCAGGGGGCGCAGCACTGAAGCTTTCTTT. As protein: CASSGRGRSTEAFF. The variable domain in full, completed from reference TRBV2 and TRBJ1-1, reads EPEVTQTPSHQVTQMGQEVILRCVPISNHLYFYWYRQILGQKVEFLVSFYNNEISEKSEIFDDQFSVERPDGSNFTLKIRSTKLEDSAMYFCASSGRGRSTEAFFGQGTRLTVV.

The chain uses TRBV7-9 and TRBJ1-1, with a tentative D call TRBD1 (5 bases). The CDR3 consists of 14 residues. Trimming took off 5 bases at V and 1 base at J, with 11 bases between the two ends. Germline V gene lookup returns CDR1 SEHNR and CDR2 FQNEAQ (reference sequence). The chain's CDR3 is CASSADSKNTEAFF. The CDR3 DNA follows: TGTGCCAGCAGCGCCGACAGTAAGAACACTGAAGCTTTCTTT.

As to this clone: Other DNA sequences in this specimen translate into the identical CDR3. The V and J genes are TRBV19 and TRBJ2-7, with D possibly matching TRBD1 (5 bases). The V gene's germline CDR1 is LNHDA and CDR2 SQIVND (reference sequence). V was trimmed by 6 bases and J by 4 bases, leaving 10 bases between them. This CDR3 comprises 12 residues. The CDR3 is CASSPQGYEQYF. DNA of the CDR3: TGTGCCAGTAGCCCGCAGGGTTACGAGCAGTACTTC.

V and J are TRBV5-4 and TRBJ1-2; maybe TRBD1 (5 bases). The germline V gene has CDR1 SGHNT and CDR2 YYREEE (reference sequence). There are 15 residues in the CDR3. The V gene lost 6 bases and the J gene lost 8 bases, with 23 bases spanning the gap. The CDR3 nucleotides are TGTGCCAGCAACCCGGGAGGGGTGTCTGCTCGAGGCTACACCTTC. It encodes CASNPGGVSARGYTF.

The rearrangement uses TRBV20-1 and TRBJ2-1; the D is unclear. The CDR3 runs 11 residues. Germline lookup yields CDR1 DFQATT and CDR2 SNEGSKA (reference sequence). With 3 bases removed from V and 9 bases from J, the gap between germline ends came to 9 bases. CDR3 loop: CSARPATEQFF. CDR3 sequence (DNA): TGCAGTGCTAGGCCAGCGACTGAGCAGTTCTTC.

The chain joins TRBV13 to TRBJ1-3; 8 positions agree with TRBD1. The CDR3 length is 16 residues. V was pared by 5 bases and J by 4 bases, with 10 bases of the junction left unmatched. Germline CDR1 is PRHDT and CDR2 is FYEKMQ (reference sequence). The CDR3 spells CASSTFSGGGGNTIYF. CDR3 DNA: TGTGCCAGCAGCACCTTCTCAGGGGGCGGCGGAAACACCATATATTTT.

This chain links TRBV28 with TRBJ2-7, with D maybe TRBD2 (6 bases). CDR3 length equals 14 residues. The ends were cut back, 6 bases at V and 1 base at J, with 13 bases in the middle. The germline V gene has CDR1 MDHEN and CDR2 SYDVKM. The CDR3 region is CASSSRLGSYEQYF. CDR3 bases: TGTGCCAGCAGCAGTAGACTAGGATCCTACGAGCAGTACTTC.

V and J are TRBV7-9 and TRBJ2-7, with 10 bases identical to TRBD1. CDR1 and CDR2 from the germline V gene are SEHNR and FQNEAQ (reference sequence). V was clipped by 6 bases and J by 3 bases; unmatched bases: 17. CDR3 length equals 18 residues. The CDR3: CASSPVTGTGEGLYEQYF. The CDR3 DNA sequence: TGTGCCAGCAGTCCAGTTACCGGGACAGGGGAAGGACTCTACGAGCAGTACTTC.

This chain links TRBV28 with TRBJ2-5, with D possibly matching TRBD1 (6 bases). Trimming removed 4 bases from V and 11 bases from J, with 11 bases in between. The germline CDR1 and CDR2 sequences are MDHEN and SYDVKM. The CDR3 is 11 amino acids. CDR3 nucleotide sequence: TGTGCCAGCAGTTGGACAGAGTCTCAGTACTTC. This sequence encodes CASSWTESQYF.

The V call is TRBV2, the J call TRBJ1-2, with unresolved D. The V and J ends lost 4 bases and 5 bases respectively, with 8 bases between them. There are 12 residues in the CDR3. Looked up from germline, CDR1 is SNHLY and CDR2 is FYNNEI. This CDR3 reads CASSVTYYGYTF. Here the CDR3 DNA reads TGTGCCAGCAGTGTGACGTATTATGGCTACACCTTC.

V is TRBV7-2 and J is TRBJ2-1; TRBD1 agrees at 7 bases. Germline lookup yields CDR1 SGHTA and CDR2 FQGNSA. With 5 bases clipped from V and 3 bases from J, the junction kept 7 bases outside the gene matches. This CDR3 has 15 amino acids. CDR3 amino acids: CASSPGQVVYNEQFF. The CDR3 coding sequence is TGTGCCAGCAGCCCTGGACAGGTGGTCTACAATGAGCAGTTCTTC.

The chain employs TRBV9 and TRBJ2-3; a weak D match, TRBD2 (5 bases). CDR3 length: 17 amino acids. The germline V and J ends were trimmed by 7 bases and 0 bases, with 21 bases remaining between them. Germline lookup yields CDR1 SGDLS and CDR2 YYNGEE. DNA for the CDR3: TGTGCCAGCTCGAATCACGTAGGGAGCCCTAGCACAGATACGCAGTATTTT. Its translation is CASSNHVGSPSTDTQYF.

V usage is TRBV5-1 and J usage is TRBJ2-5; TRBD1 aligns across 8 bases. The CDR3 has 14 residues. The V and J ends lost 5 bases and 5 bases, in that order; junction bases with no gene match: 8. CDR1 is SGHRS, CDR2 YFSETQ, per germline. CDR3 protein: CASRTGQGLETQYF. As DNA, the CDR3 is TGCGCCAGCAGAACCGGACAGGGCCTTGAGACCCAGTACTTC.

This clone was recorded a few times. The chain employs TRBV4-1 and TRBJ1-1; D remains unclear. Trimming cost V 4 bases and J 4 bases, with 10 bases left between them. The germline V gene has CDR1 MGHRA and CDR2 YSYEKL. The CDR3 is made up of 13 amino acids. The CDR3 DNA is TGCGCCAGCAGCCGAAACCCCACCACTGAAGCTTTCTTT. Translation gives CASSRNPTTEAFF.

The chain employs TRBV30 and TRBJ2-3; no firm D call. The V and J ends lost 1 base and 1 base respectively, with 12 bases between them. Germline V lookup: CDR1 GTSNPN, CDR2 SVGIG (reference sequence). This CDR3 has 15 residues. Here the CDR3 reads CAWSDWEGGTDTQYF. The CDR3 DNA is TGTGCCTGGAGTGACTGGGAAGGCGGCACAGATACGCAGTATTTT.

This clone was seen more than once but under ten times. The V and J genes are TRBV6-5 and TRBJ1-1; D not certain. Germline lookup yields CDR1 MNHEY and CDR2 SVGAGI. CDR3 length equals 15 residues. V was shortened by 2 bases and J by 4 bases, with 14 bases between the two germline ends. The CDR3 spells CASSYRLAGSTEAFF. For the CDR3, the DNA is TGTGCCAGCAGTTACAGACTCGCGGGGAGCACTGAAGCTTTCTTT.